Below, one TCR beta chain is given with its context. Its antigen is as yet unknown. This entry comes from a study of T cell responses to AZD1222 COVID-19 vaccine. Assay: immunoSEQ multiplex PCR; the TCRdb copy retains only in-frame clones and omits some. The sample has around 110,000 clones, just over 85% seen once. The CDR3 is made up of 16 amino acids. Looked up from germline, CDR1 is SGHAT and CDR2 is FQNNGV. V was shortened by 1 base and J by 7 bases, with 17 bases between the two germline ends. Study-wide results and caveats: Dominant CD4 TCR responses targeted spike regions 160-218 and 743-854.

The sequenced sample was peripheral blood, obtained on day 0 of AZD1222 vaccination. The receptor was derived from an adult in good health. The chain employs TRBV11-2 and TRBJ2-1, with D possibly matching TRBD1 (5 bases). CDR3 sequence reads: CASSLVGTGGRNEQFF. Here the CDR3 DNA reads TGTGCCAGCAGCTTAGTGGGTACAGGTGGACGAAATGAGCAGTTCTTC.